The 30 T cell receptor beta chains reported below all come from one sample, sequenced in a study of T cell repertoires in cytomegalovirus infection. Their antigens are not known. TCRdb reprocessed the reads with MiXCR, giving one entry per CDR3 protein. The sample records 50,000 to 65,000 distinct CDR3 sequences, over 15% being singletons. The sequencing here drew on CD8+ T cells from cultured PBMCs, taken from culture after CMV antigen stimulation. These receptors all stem from a human donor in good health (CMV status not recorded). Some clones in this sample may be carry-over from other donors' samples.

The chain recombines TRBV7-2 with TRBJ2-6; TRBD1 might be the D (6 bases). Germline-derived CDR1 and CDR2 are SGHTA and FQGNSA. The CDR3 has 15 residues. Between the trimmed V and J ends, which lost 5 bases and 8 bases, there was a span of 16 bases. CDR3 region: CASSLSSTGTNVLTF. The CDR3 DNA is TGTGCCAGCAGCCTATCGAGCACAGGGACCAACGTCCTGACTTTC.

This clonotype has more than one count but fewer than ten. The gene calls are TRBV11-2 and TRBJ1-4, with no clear D. Trimming removed 4 bases from V and 9 bases from J, with 15 bases in between. The CDR3 loop spans 14 amino acids. Germline CDR1 and CDR2: SGHAT and FQNNGV. CDR3 sequence: CASSSLGGNQKLFF. In nucleotides, the CDR3 is TGTGCCAGCAGCTCACTGGGAGGGAACCAAAAACTGTTTTTT.

This chain joins TRBV18 and TRBJ2-3; no reliable D call. Per germline, CDR1 KGHSH and CDR2 LQKENI. CDR3 length: 13 residues. Trimming left V 6 bases short and J 9 bases short, with 16 bases between. CDR3: CASSPGDPRTQYF. CDR3 sequence (DNA): TGTGCCAGCTCCCCCGGAGATCCTAGAACGCAGTATTTT.

The chain has TRBV7-9 and TRBJ2-1; 11 bases are a match to TRBD2. In germline, CDR1 is SEHNR, CDR2 FQNEAQ (reference sequence). The CDR3 is 16 residues long. Trimming at V came to 5 bases and at J to 7 bases, leaving 10 bases not matched to a gene. This CDR3 is CASSLTSGVYNNEQFF. The DNA of the CDR3 is TGTGCCAGCAGCCTGACTAGCGGGGTTTACAATAATGAGCAGTTCTTC.

The DNA for the CDR3 is TGTGCCAGCAGCGCGGACTATCGGGAGTTCTTC. Its protein product is CASSADYREFF. This rearrangement joins TRBV7-8 to TRBJ2-1, with TRBD2 as a possible D gene (6 bases). The CDR3 extends over 11 amino acids. Between the trimmed V and J ends, which lost 5 bases and 14 bases, there was a span of 13 bases. Germline CDR1 SGHVS, CDR2 FQNEAQ. The whole variable domain, remainder taken from reference TRBV7-8 and TRBJ2-1, is GAGVSQSPRYKVAKRGQDVALRCDPISGHVSLFWYQQALGQGPEFLTYFQNEAQLDKSGLPSDRFFAERPEGSVSTLKIQRTQQEDSAVYLCASSADYREFFGPGTRLTVL.

This clonotype was detected ten times or more. This rearrangement joins TRBV7-9 to TRBJ1-6; D is possibly TRBD1 (6 bases). Germline CDR1 is SEHNR and CDR2 is FQNEAQ (reference sequence). Between the trimmed V and J ends, which lost 4 bases and 8 bases, there was a span of 15 bases. This CDR3 comprises 15 residues. CDR3 residues: CASSSPDRNDSPLHF. In nucleotides, the CDR3 is TGTGCCAGCAGCTCGCCAGACAGGAACGATTCACCCCTCCACTTT.

This clonotype was detected only a few times. This chain links TRBV6-2 or TRBV6-3 with TRBJ2-1; D not certain. CDR1 is MNHEY and CDR2 is SVGEGT in the germline V gene. V gave up 6 bases and J gave up 0 bases, with 12 bases separating them. The CDR3 is 15 residues long. CDR3 sequence: CASSRGVDSYNEQFF. CDR3 in DNA: TGTGCCAGCAGCCGTGGAGTCGACTCCTACAATGAGCAGTTCTTC.

This clonotype occurred a few times. In nucleotides, the CDR3 is TGTGCCAGCAGCTTATCCACGACTAGTACTCGCAATGAGCAGTTCTTC. Its translation is CASSLSTTSTRNEQFF. The gene calls are TRBV7-2 and TRBJ2-1, with a weak D call TRBD2 (6 bases). CDR1 is SGHTA and CDR2 is FQGNSA in the germline V gene. Trimming stripped 2 bases from V and 6 bases from J, with 17 bases between. There are 16 residues in the CDR3.

This clonotype has a single count. This chain uses TRBV20-1 with TRBJ2-4, with a weak D call TRBD1 (5 bases). Germline CDR1 DFQATT, CDR2 SNEGSKA (reference sequence). CDR3 length equals 13 residues. CDR3 sequence reads: CGARPLTKNIQYF. The CDR3 DNA reads TGCGGGGCAAGGCCTCTAACCAAAAACATTCAGTACTTC.

The chain couples TRBV19 to TRBJ1-6; maybe TRBD1 (5 bases). The germline V gene has CDR1 LNHDA and CDR2 SQIVND (reference sequence). Trimming stripped 4 bases from V and 0 bases from J, with 10 bases between. This CDR3 is built from 16 residues. The CDR3 here is CASSRKGSSYNSPLHF. DNA for the CDR3: TGTGCCAGTAGTAGAAAGGGGAGCTCCTATAATTCACCCCTCCACTTT.

With regard to this clonotype: It may be a read error: a sequence one base away is much more abundant. This chain uses TRBV7-6 with TRBJ2-7, with D hard to call. This CDR3 has 11 residues. The V and J ends lost 8 bases and 2 bases respectively, with 7 bases between them. Germline V lookup: CDR1 SGHVS, CDR2 FNYEAQ. The CDR3 sequence: CASGQTYEQYF. CDR3 sequence (DNA): TGTGCCAGCGGCCAGACCTACGAGCAGTACTTC.

This chain connects TRBV9 to TRBJ2-3; D is perhaps TRBD2 (5 bases). The CDR3 extends over 16 amino acids. The ends were cut back, 2 bases at V and 2 bases at J, with 15 bases in the middle. CDR1 SGDLS and CDR2 YYNGEE come from the germline V gene. The CDR3 loop reads CASSVTASYYTDTQYF. The CDR3 nucleotides read TGTGCCAGCAGCGTCACGGCTAGCTATTACACAGATACGCAGTATTTT.

This clonotype was observed a handful of times. The genes are TRBV12-3 or TRBV12-4 and TRBJ1-3; 8 bases are shared with TRBD1. Germline trimming cut 6 bases from V and 0 bases from J; bases unmatched to any gene: 13. CDR3 length equals 18 residues. CDR3 DNA sequence: TGTGCCAGCAGCTTTGGGTATGGGGACAGGAGCTCTGGAAACACCATATATTTT. As protein: CASSFGYGDRSSGNTIYF.

There are a few counts of this clonotype. This chain links TRBV27 with TRBJ1-5; D call uncertain. The CDR3 has 13 residues. Looked up from germline, CDR1 is MNHEY and CDR2 is SMNVEV (reference sequence). V was clipped by 0 bases and J by 5 bases, with 5 bases between them. CDR3 coding DNA: TGTGCCAGCAGTTTATCAGGAGATCAGCCCCAGCATTTT. It codes for CASSLSGDQPQHF.

Points on this clonotype: Mismatch with germline at one junction end may stem from a read error. This chain uses TRBV2 with TRBJ2-6; D call uncertain. The CDR3 runs to 15 residues. CDR1 is SNHLY, CDR2 FYNNEI, per germline. Here the CDR3 DNA reads TGTACCAGCAGACTCCAGGCTATCGGGGCCAACGTCCTGACTTTC. Protein: CTSRLQAIGANVLTF.

This sequence joins TRBV6-2 or TRBV6-3 and TRBJ2-1, with TRBD2 matching over 7 bases. After removal of 2 bases from V and 6 bases from J, the junction contained 13 bases not matched to a gene. The CDR3 consists of 17 residues. CDR1 and CDR2 from the germline V gene are MNHEY and SVGEGT. This CDR3 reads CASSYPPSGGPGNEQFF. The CDR3 DNA follows: TGTGCCAGCAGTTACCCCCCTAGCGGAGGGCCCGGCAATGAGCAGTTCTTC.

This sequence joins TRBV4-3 and TRBJ2-2; tentatively, D is TRBD2 (6 bases). The CDR3 is 18 residues long. The V end lost 3 bases, the J end lost 0 bases, and 17 bases lay between the germline ends. Germline values: CDR1 LGHNA, CDR2 YSLEER. The CDR3: CASSHPITGESNTGELFF. The CDR3 nucleotides read TGCGCCAGCAGCCACCCGATAACGGGGGAATCGAACACCGGGGAGCTGTTTTTT.

This clonotype was seen a few times. The rearrangement uses TRBV7-8 and TRBJ2-5; D ambiguous. This CDR3 spans 13 amino acids. Germline CDR1 SGHVS, CDR2 FQNEAQ. Trimming stripped 3 bases from V and 5 bases from J, with 10 bases between. CDR3 amino acids: CASSFDLGETQYF. The DNA of the CDR3 is TGTGCCAGCAGCTTTGACTTGGGGGAGACCCAGTACTTC.

The chain recombines TRBV6-5 with TRBJ1-1; D is undetermined. Trimming left V 0 bases short and J 6 bases short, with 8 bases between. Germline V gene data show CDR1 as MNHEY and CDR2 as SVGAGI. The CDR3 length is 13 residues. The DNA of the CDR3 is TGTGCCAGCAGTTACTCGAATAGCCCTGAAGCTTTCTTT. The encoded protein is CASSYSNSPEAFF.

This clonotype showed up just a few times. This rearrangement joins TRBV7-9 to TRBJ1-4; TRBD1 might be the D (6 bases). The CDR3 is 12 residues long. The V gene's germline CDR1 is SEHNR and CDR2 FQNEAQ (reference sequence). V was cut by 5 bases and J by 13 bases, with 14 bases left in between. The CDR3 DNA reads as TGTGCCAGCAGCCCGGACAGAAACAGACTGTTTTTT. This sequence encodes CASSPDRNRLFF.

The chain has TRBV7-3 and TRBJ2-7; D perhaps matches TRBD1 (5 bases). The CDR3 spans 12 residues. CDR1 SGHTA and CDR2 FQGTGA come from the germline V gene. Trimming took off 5 bases at V and 6 bases at J, with 11 bases between the two ends. CDR3 loop: CASSPRVGEQYF. The CDR3 DNA reads TGTGCCAGCAGCCCCAGGGTTGGCGAGCAGTACTTC.

The chain has TRBV11-2 and TRBJ2-7, with unresolved D. V was pared by 0 bases and J by 0 bases, with 6 bases between. The length of the CDR3 is 14 residues. Germline V gene data show CDR1 as SGHAT and CDR2 as FQNNGV. This CDR3 reads CASSLDLGSYEQYF. The CDR3 DNA sequence: TGTGCCAGCAGCTTAGATCTCGGCTCCTACGAGCAGTACTTC.

This chain links TRBV7-2 with TRBJ2-1, with 10 bases that match TRBD1. Trimming took 5 bases from V and 5 from J; bases not matched to a gene: 6. Germline values: CDR1 SGHTA, CDR2 FQGNSA. The CDR3 spans 15 residues. The CDR3 here is CASSPRDRGDNEQFF. CDR3 bases: TGTGCCAGCAGCCCCCGGGACAGGGGAGACAATGAGCAGTTCTTC. Looking up the rest from reference TRBV7-2 and TRBJ2-1 gives the full variable domain: GAGVSQSPSNKVTEKGKDVELRCDPISGHTALYWYRQSLGQGLEFLIYFQGNSAPDKSGLPSDRFSAERTGGSVSTLTIQRTQQEDSAVYLCASSPRDRGDNEQFFGPGTRLTVL.

This clonotype appeared a few times. The chain links TRBV27 to TRBJ2-3; D ambiguous. The germline gives CDR1 MNHEY, CDR2 SMNVEV (reference sequence). V was shortened by 7 bases and J by 2 bases, with 16 bases between the two germline ends. The CDR3 spans 15 residues. This chain's CDR3 is CASKTTPPPTDTQYF. CDR3 DNA: TGTGCCAGCAAAACAACCCCCCCACCCACAGATACGCAGTATTTT.

The rearrangement links TRBV6-5 to TRBJ2-5; 9 nucleotides agree with TRBD1. CDR1 is MNHEY, CDR2 SVGAGI, per germline. The length of the CDR3 is 15 residues. V gave up 4 bases and J gave up 5 bases; unmatched junction bases: 8. The CDR3 loop reads CASSSTGTGSETQYF. Here the CDR3 DNA reads TGTGCCAGCAGTTCCACCGGGACAGGGTCGGAGACCCAGTACTTC.

The chain employs TRBV11-2 and TRBJ2-1; 11 bases align to TRBD2. This CDR3 spans 19 amino acids. V dropped 6 bases and J dropped 0; count of bases not matched to a gene: 13. The germline CDR1 and CDR2 sequences are SGHAT and FQNNGV. CDR3 sequence: CASSKGGLAVRPSYNEQFF. As DNA, the CDR3 is TGTGCCAGCAGTAAAGGGGGACTAGCGGTAAGACCCTCCTACAATGAGCAGTTCTTC.

This clonotype was counted ten times or more. The chain combines TRBV7-2 with TRBJ2-3; D is unclear. CDR1 is SGHTA, CDR2 FQGNSA, per germline. The CDR3 length is 17 residues. Trimming left V 6 bases short and J 0 bases short, with 19 bases between. CDR3 region: CASRSLGWPTSTDTQYF. In nucleotides, the CDR3 is TGTGCCAGCAGGTCTCTCGGTTGGCCCACTAGCACAGATACGCAGTATTTT.

The V gene is TRBV11-1, the J gene TRBJ1-4; D is undetermined. Germline V CDR1 and CDR2: SGHAT, FQDESV (reference sequence). The CDR3 runs to 15 residues. V lost 8 bases and J 0 bases, leaving 13 bases between the germline ends. The DNA of the CDR3 is TGTGCCAGCTCCGGGGAGGTGGCAACTAATGAAAAACTGTTTTTT. Translated: CASSGEVATNEKLFF.

The chain recombines TRBV6-5 with TRBJ1-1, with TRBD1 as a possible D gene (5 bases). The CDR3 contains 12 residues. CDR1 and CDR2 (germline): MNHEY, SVGAGI. Deletions cut 7 bases from V and 0 bases from J, with 6 bases between. CDR3 nucleotides: TGTGCCAGCACAGGGATGAACACTGAAGCTTTCTTT. Protein sequence: CASTGMNTEAFF.

This clonotype was detected only a few times. Here the CDR3 DNA reads TGTGCCAGCAGTGCGGGGTCGTACTACGAGCAGTACTTC. It translates to CASSAGSYYEQYF. The gene calls are TRBV6-1 and TRBJ2-7; the D gene is possibly TRBD2 (5 bases). Germline V gene sequence: CDR1 MNHNS, CDR2 SASEGT. The CDR3 spans 13 residues. Trimming cost V 4 bases and J 3 bases, with 10 bases left between them.